The 9 T cell receptor beta chains given below trace back to one sample, sequenced in a study of blood T cell repertoires in COVID-19. Assay: immunoSEQ multiplex PCR; the TCRdb copy retains only in-frame clones and omits some. There are fewer than 200,000 clones in the sample; around four fifths occur only once, and around 7.3% lies in the top ten. Sequenced: peripheral blood. Source of these receptors: a woman between 65 and 79 years old with COVID-19, enrolled during active disease.

The DNA for the CDR3 is TGTGCCAGCAGCCCTAGCTTAGGGGGGACAGGGACCTACAATGAGCAGTTCTTC. Translation: CASSPSLGGTGTYNEQFF. The rearrangement joins TRBV7-2 to TRBJ2-1; 9 bases match TRBD1. Germline V gene sequence: CDR1 SGHTA, CDR2 FQGNSA. The CDR3 loop spans 18 amino acids. The V gene end was trimmed by 5 bases and the J gene end by 2 bases; junction bases not matched to a gene: 13.

The genes are TRBV28 and TRBJ2-3; TRBD2 aligns across 7 bases. V lost 7 bases, J lost 0 bases, and 10 bases stayed unmatched. The CDR3 covers 16 residues. Germline CDR1 is MDHEN and CDR2 is SYDVKM. The CDR3 protein is CASIGGRARSTDTQYF. The CDR3 coding sequence is TGTGCCAGCATAGGAGGGAGGGCCAGGAGCACAGATACGCAGTATTTT.

V and J are TRBV9 and TRBJ2-3, with 8 positions matching TRBD1. J was trimmed by 3 bases and V by 0 bases; bases with no gene match: 18. Per the germline V gene, CDR1 is SGDLS and CDR2 is YYNGEE. This CDR3 has 20 residues. CDR3 sequence reads: CASSVEAPYKGQVGTDTQYF. The CDR3 bases are TGTGCCAGCAGCGTAGAAGCCCCGTATAAGGGACAGGTGGGAACAGATACGCAGTATTTT.

The chain uses TRBV7-8 and TRBJ2-3; a weak D match, TRBD2 (6 bases). Trimming took off 1 base at V and 3 bases at J, with 8 bases between the two ends. This CDR3 is 14 amino acids long. Looked up from germline, CDR1 is SGHVS and CDR2 is FQNEAQ. The CDR3 DNA follows: TGTGCCAGCAGCTTAGAGGGAGGAACAGATACGCAGTATTTT. Protein sequence: CASSLEGGTDTQYF.

The CDR3 reads CASSLGVIGDSAFF. In DNA form, the CDR3 reads TGTGCCAGCAGCTTGGGGGTCATCGGGGACTCAGCTTTCTTT. V and J are TRBV11-2 and TRBJ1-1, with a possible D match to TRBD1 (5 bases). The V end was cut by 3 bases, the J end by 10 bases, with 18 bases between. Germline V gene sequence: CDR1 SGHAT, CDR2 FQNNGV. The length of the CDR3 is 14 residues. The complete variable domain, with remaining parts taken from reference TRBV11-2 and TRBJ1-1, reads EAGVAQSPRYKIIEKRQSVAFWCNPISGHATLYWYQQILGQGPKLLIQFQNNGVVDDSQLPKDRFSAERLKGVDSTLKIQPAKLEDSAVYLCASSLGVIGDSAFFGQGTRLTVV.

The chain joins TRBV19 to TRBJ2-1; D is possibly TRBD1 (8 bases). Germline values: CDR1 LNHDA, CDR2 SQIVND (reference sequence). This CDR3 contains 17 residues. V lost 6 bases to trimming and J lost 4 bases, with 22 bases between them. This chain's CDR3 is CASRAGGQGGTYNEQFF. The DNA of the CDR3 is TGTGCCAGTAGGGCCGGCGGACAGGGAGGGACTTACAATGAGCAGTTCTTC.

V and J are TRBV9 and TRBJ1-3, with a possible D match to TRBD1 (6 bases). The CDR3 runs to 17 residues. Trimming took off 2 bases at V and 4 bases at J, with 19 bases between the two ends. Germline values: CDR1 SGDLS, CDR2 YYNGEE. CDR3 nucleotide sequence: TGTGCCAGCAGCGTCCGGTCAGGGGCCACGAGCGGAAACACCATATATTTT. This sequence encodes CASSVRSGATSGNTIYF.

The chain combines TRBV7-8 with TRBJ1-5, with TRBD1 matching over 8 bases. The CDR3 extends over 13 amino acids. Unmatched junction bases numbered 1, after V lost 5 bases and J lost 4 bases. The germline V gene encodes CDR1 SGHVS and CDR2 FQNEAQ. DNA for the CDR3: TGTGCCAGCAGCCGGGACAGGAATCAGCCCCAGCATTTT. Encoded protein: CASSRDRNQPQHF. The full variable domain, in which reference TRBV7-8 and TRBJ1-5 provide the parts outside the CDR3, is GAGVSQSPRYKVAKRGQDVALRCDPISGHVSLFWYQQALGQGPEFLTYFQNEAQLDKSGLPSDRFFAERPEGSVSTLKIQRTQQEDSAVYLCASSRDRNQPQHFGDGTRLSIL.

The V call is TRBV2, the J call TRBJ1-1; 7 positions agree with TRBD1. Trimming at V came to 9 bases and at J to 1 base, leaving 2 bases not matched to a gene. Germline CDR1 SNHLY, CDR2 FYNNEI. The CDR3 spans 12 residues. In DNA, the CDR3 is TGTGCCAGATCAGGGGGGAACACTGAAGCTTTCTTT. Encoded protein: CARSGGNTEAFF. Complete variable domain (other parts from reference TRBV2 and TRBJ1-1): EPEVTQTPSHQVTQMGQEVILRCVPISNHLYFYWYRQILGQKVEFLVSFYNNEISEKSEIFDDQFSVERPDGSNFTLKIRSTKLEDSAMYFCARSGGNTEAFFGQGTRLTVV.